Listed below are T cell receptor beta chains from one sample, sequenced in a study of blood T cell repertoires in COVID-19. Profiled with immunoSEQ multiplex PCR; TCRdb holds only in-frame clones, not every one. The sample shows some 150,000 clones, roughly 89% of them seen only once. The sample was peripheral blood. The receptors were sampled from a woman aged 45-60 years with acute or convalescent COVID-19. Both conserved end residues are part of each CDR3. A D gene is named only where the DNA matches it firmly. Some rows have no size entry. The others give once, few or many, or a class for an expanded clone.

j_call	d_call	v_call	clone_size	cdr3_aa	cdr3_nt
TRBJ1-1	-	TRBV18	-	CASNPRQTNTEAFF	TGTGCCAGCAACCCAAGACAAACGAACACTGAAGCTTTCTTT
TRBJ1-1	TRBD1	TRBV10-1	-	CASSDRDRDTEAFF	TGCGCCAGCAGTGACCGGGACAGGGACACTGAAGCTTTCTTT
TRBJ2-1	-	TRBV7-3	-	CASSPSGISYNEQFF	TGTGCCAGCAGCCCCTCCGGTATATCGTACAATGAGCAGTTCTTC
TRBJ2-7	-	TRBV30	-	CAWSKLGEQYF	TGTGCCTGGAGTAAACTAGGGGAGCAGTACTTC
TRBJ2-3	TRBD1	TRBV7-3	-	CASSASTILGQGTDTQYF	TGTGCCAGCAGCGCCTCCACCATCCTTGGACAGGGAACAGATACGCAGTATTTT
TRBJ1-1	TRBD1	TRBV6-5	-	CASSSGGGMNTEAFF	TGTGCCAGCAGCTCAGGGGGAGGAATGAACACTGAAGCTTTCTTT
TRBJ1-2	-	TRBV10-3	-	CAISEALSLINYGYTF	TGTGCCATCAGTGAGGCGCTCTCCTTAATTAACTATGGCTACACCTTC
TRBJ2-3	TRBD2	TRBV2	once	CASKTSGGTDTQYF	TGTGCCAGTAAGACTAGCGGGGGCACAGATACGCAGTATTTT
TRBJ1-1	TRBD1	TRBV12-5	-	CATLRGPDTEAFF	TGTGCTACGCTCAGGGGGCCGGACACTGAAGCTTTCTTT
TRBJ1-1	-	TRBV11-2	-	CASSLFASGSTEAFF	TGTGCCAGCAGCTTATTTGCTTCCGGTTCCACTGAAGCTTTCTTT
TRBJ1-2	-	TRBV9	-	CASSVGQDYGYTF	TGTGCCAGCAGCGTAGGGCAGGACTATGGCTACACCTTC
TRBJ2-7	-	TRBV9	-	CASSVGSTYEQYF	TGTGCCAGCAGCGTAGGGTCTACCTACGAGCAGTACTTC
TRBJ1-2	-	TRBV28	once	CASRLYRVPSHGYTF	TGTGCCAGCAGACTCTACAGGGTTCCCAGCCATGGCTACACCTTC
TRBJ2-3	-	TRBV28	-	CASSSSSRNTQYF	TGTGCCAGCAGTTCCAGCTCCAGGAATACGCAGTATTTT
TRBJ1-5	-	TRBV19	-	CASSTGTPYPQHF	TGTGCCAGTAGTACCGGGACACCGTATCCCCAGCATTTT
TRBJ1-4	TRBD1	TRBV6-5	-	CASRGQGANEKLFF	TGTGCCAGCAGAGGACAGGGAGCTAATGAAAAACTGTTTTTT
TRBJ1-1	TRBD1	TRBV2	-	CAITQGAYTEAFF	TGTGCCATCACACAGGGGGCCTACACTGAAGCTTTCTTT
TRBJ2-1	TRBD2	TRBV5-1	-	CASSLDGGALSYNEQFF	TGCGCCAGCAGCTTGGACGGGGGGGCCCTATCCTACAATGAGCAGTTCTTC
TRBJ1-3	-	TRBV3-1/TRBV3-2	-	CASSRRGGGNTIYF	TGTGCCAGCAGCCGCAGGGGTGGGGGAAACACCATATATTTT
TRBJ1-3	TRBD1	TRBV27	-	CASRTGGSGNTIYF	TGTGCCAGCAGGACAGGGGGCTCTGGAAACACCATATATTTT
TRBJ1-1	TRBD1	TRBV4-1	-	CASSHLDRDTEAFF	TGCGCCAGCAGCCACTTAGACAGGGACACTGAAGCTTTCTTT
TRBJ1-5	TRBD1	TRBV6-1	-	CASSDYRGLQPQHF	TGTGCCAGCAGTGATTACAGGGGGCTCCAGCCCCAGCATTTT
TRBJ2-7	-	TRBV24-1	-	CATRRAGDYEQYF	TGTGCCACCAGAAGAGCAGGGGACTACGAGCAGTACTTC